Following are 2 T cell receptor beta chains from one sample sequenced in a study of cytomegalovirus exposure and HLA in healthy donors. PCR amplification relied on 60 Vbeta primers (plus 13 Jbeta primers). The data were produced by immunoSEQ multiplex PCR, yet TCRdb's version contains in-frame clones alone and is incomplete. Among about 120,000 clones listed, roughly 80% were seen once. The specimen was PBMCs. Receptor source: a woman aged 30 to 39 in good health and CMV-seropositive.

The CDR3 coding sequence is TGCGCCAGCAGCTTGGCGCCAGGGCCCTATGGCTACACCTTC. Protein sequence: CASSLAPGPYGYTF. The chain uses TRBV5-1 and TRBJ1-2; maybe TRBD1 (5 bases). CDR1 and CDR2 from the germline V gene are SGHRS and YFSETQ. The germline V and J ends were trimmed by 0 bases and 4 bases, with 10 bases remaining between them. There are 14 residues in the CDR3.

As to this clone: The sample contains more than one DNA sequence encoding this CDR3. The V and J genes are TRBV6-5 and TRBJ2-5; D remains ambiguous. The CDR3 sequence is 12 residues long. V lost 6 bases and J lost 0, with 5 bases in between. Germline-derived CDR1 and CDR2 are MNHEY and SVGAGI. CDR3 in DNA: TGTGCCAGCAGCCCTAACCAAGAGACCCAGTACTTC. This sequence encodes CASSPNQETQYF.